This T cell receptor beta chain was captured in a study of blood T cell repertoires in COVID-19. Original data processing: Estimates of nucleated cell counts were drawn from the amplification of reference gene primers. Assay: immunoSEQ multiplex PCR; the TCRdb copy retains only in-frame clones and omits some. That table is the source of V, J and clone size, and D and trimming were worked out from the DNA. The sample consists of 250,000 to 350,000 clones, roughly 84% of them appearing once. Germline V CDR1 and CDR2: LGHDT, YNNKEL (reference sequence). Unmatched junction bases numbered 2, after V lost 4 bases and J lost 3 bases. The CDR3 length is 15 residues.

V gene TRBV3-1 (or the pseudogene TRBV3-2) combines with J gene TRBJ1-3, with 11 bases fitting TRBD1. This receptor was taken from an older person with COVID-19, enrolled during active disease. The sample was peripheral blood. This CDR3 reads CASSRDRGFGNTIYF. Here the CDR3 DNA reads TGTGCCAGCAGCCGGGACAGGGGGTTTGGAAACACCATATATTTT.